The sequence of this T cell receptor (beta chain) was determined in a study of cytomegalovirus exposure and HLA in healthy donors. It was with 60 Vbeta and 13 Jbeta primers that the PCR ran. Here immunoSEQ multiplex PCR was the method, and the copy in TCRdb shows in-frame clones only, minus some. The sample records just over 150,000 clones, 82% being singletons. The V and J ends lost 5 bases and 6 bases, in that order; junction bases with no gene match: 12. Per germline, CDR1 MGHRA and CDR2 YSYEKL. This CDR3 has 16 residues. This clonotype originated in a woman aged 45-60 years in good health and CMV-seropositive. The sequencing input was PBMCs. The chain combines TRBV4-1 with TRBJ2-7; TRBD2 aligns across 11 bases. CDR3 nucleotides: TGCGCCAGCAGCACATTCTTAGCGGGGGGGCCTTTCGAGCAGTACTTC. It translates to CASSTFLAGGPFEQYF.